This T cell receptor beta chain comes out of a study of CD8 T cells in ankylosing spondylitis. Study findings and constraints: According to the report, clones linked to the disease were significantly enriched in matched synovial fluid samples taken from ankylosing spondylitis patients. Reactive arthritis synovial fluid and blood were previously reported to contain some motif variants. Peripheral blood samples showed relatively rare disease-linked clones, and these clones were CD8+.

With 0 bases clipped from V and 4 bases from J, the junction kept 12 bases outside the gene matches. The CDR3 contains 18 residues. The germline CDR1 and CDR2 sequences are SGDLS and YYNGEE. Worth noting for this clonotype: Its antigen is currently unknown.

Preparation of TCR beta libraries was done by quantitative 5'-RACE with molecular barcodes. TCRdb reprocessed the 5' RACE reads with MiXCR, giving one entry per CDR3 protein. The sample gives about 110,000 distinct CDR3 sequences, around 24% of which show up once; around 12% is in the top ten. The sample was synovial fluid, either unsorted or a sorted T cell fraction (not recorded which). This chain joins TRBV9 and TRBJ2-2, with 7 bases fitting TRBD2. This clonotype was sampled from a male donor with ankylosing spondylitis. CDR3 nucleotide sequence: TGTGCCAGCAGCGTAGCGGGAGGTCCAGCTGACCGCACCGGGGAGCTGTTTTTT. Translating it yields CASSVAGGPADRTGELFF.